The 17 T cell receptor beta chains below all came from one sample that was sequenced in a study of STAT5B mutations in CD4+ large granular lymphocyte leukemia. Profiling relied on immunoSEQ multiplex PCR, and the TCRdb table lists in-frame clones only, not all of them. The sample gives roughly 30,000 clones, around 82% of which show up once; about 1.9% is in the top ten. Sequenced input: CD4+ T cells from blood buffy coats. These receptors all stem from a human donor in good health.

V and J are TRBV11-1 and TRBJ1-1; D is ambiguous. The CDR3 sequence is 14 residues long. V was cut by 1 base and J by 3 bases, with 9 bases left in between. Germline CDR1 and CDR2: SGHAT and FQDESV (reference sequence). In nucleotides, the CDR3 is TGTGCCAGCAGCTTAGGCACGGTCTACACTGAAGCTTTCTTT. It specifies CASSLGTVYTEAFF.

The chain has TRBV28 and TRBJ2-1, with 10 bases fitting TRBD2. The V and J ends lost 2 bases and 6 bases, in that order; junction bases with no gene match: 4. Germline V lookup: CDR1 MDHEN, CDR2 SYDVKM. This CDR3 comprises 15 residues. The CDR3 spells CASSLPLAGVNEQFF. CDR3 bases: TGTGCCAGCAGTTTACCTCTAGCGGGGGTCAATGAGCAGTTCTTC.

In DNA, the CDR3 is TGTGCCAGCAACCGAGGACAGGGGGCTGAAAAACTGTTTTTT. Protein product: CASNRGQGAEKLFF. V is TRBV5-6 and J is TRBJ1-4; 11 bases are shared with TRBD1. V was pared by 6 bases and J by 7 bases, with 5 bases of the junction left unmatched. Germline values: CDR1 SGHDT, CDR2 YYEEEE. The CDR3 spans 14 residues.

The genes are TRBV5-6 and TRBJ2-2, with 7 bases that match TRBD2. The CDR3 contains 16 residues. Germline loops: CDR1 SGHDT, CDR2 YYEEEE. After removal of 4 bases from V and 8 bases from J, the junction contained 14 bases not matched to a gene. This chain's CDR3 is CASSLLRGRVGGELFF. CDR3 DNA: TGTGCCAGCAGCCTGCTGCGCGGGAGAGTCGGTGGGGAGCTGTTTTTT.

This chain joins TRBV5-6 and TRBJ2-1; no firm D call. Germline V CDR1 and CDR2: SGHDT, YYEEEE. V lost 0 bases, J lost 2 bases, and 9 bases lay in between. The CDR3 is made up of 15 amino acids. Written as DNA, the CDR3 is TGTGCCAGCAGCTTGGGTCCCGCCACCTACAATGAGCAGTTCTTC. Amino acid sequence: CASSLGPATYNEQFF.

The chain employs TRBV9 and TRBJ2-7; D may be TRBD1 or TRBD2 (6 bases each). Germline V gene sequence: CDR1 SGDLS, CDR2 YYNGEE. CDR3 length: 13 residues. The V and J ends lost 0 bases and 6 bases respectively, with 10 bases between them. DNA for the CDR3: TGTGCCAGCAGCGTAGTAGGGGGGAGCGAGCAGTACTTC. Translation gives CASSVVGGSEQYF.

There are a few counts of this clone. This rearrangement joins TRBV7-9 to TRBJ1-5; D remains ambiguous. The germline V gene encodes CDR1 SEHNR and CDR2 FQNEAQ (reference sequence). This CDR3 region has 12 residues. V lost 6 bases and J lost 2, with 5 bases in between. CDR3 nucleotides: TGTGCCAGCAGGCGAGGCAATCAGCCCCAGCATTTT. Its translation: CASRRGNQPQHF.

The CDR3 DNA sequence: TGTGCCAGCAGCTGGACAGGGGCGGGAGAGACCCAGTACTTC. Its protein product is CASSWTGAGETQYF. The chain is built from TRBV7-2 and TRBJ2-5; TRBD1 aligns across 9 bases. The CDR3 contains 14 residues. Trimming removed 4 bases from V and 4 bases from J; junction bases left unmatched: 4. Germline lookup yields CDR1 SGHTA and CDR2 FQGNSA.

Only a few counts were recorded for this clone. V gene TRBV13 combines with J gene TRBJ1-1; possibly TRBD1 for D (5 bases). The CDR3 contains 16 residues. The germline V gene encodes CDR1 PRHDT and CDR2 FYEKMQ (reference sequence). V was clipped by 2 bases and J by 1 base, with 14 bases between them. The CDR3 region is CASSLWGKPGNTEAFF. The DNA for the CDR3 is TGTGCCAGCAGCTTATGGGGGAAGCCGGGGAACACTGAAGCTTTCTTT.

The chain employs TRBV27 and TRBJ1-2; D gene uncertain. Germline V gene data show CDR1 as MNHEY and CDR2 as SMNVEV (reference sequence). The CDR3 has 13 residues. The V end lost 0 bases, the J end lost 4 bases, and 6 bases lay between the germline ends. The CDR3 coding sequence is TGTGCCAGCAGTTTATCCGGAGCCTATGGCTACACCTTC. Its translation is CASSLSGAYGYTF.

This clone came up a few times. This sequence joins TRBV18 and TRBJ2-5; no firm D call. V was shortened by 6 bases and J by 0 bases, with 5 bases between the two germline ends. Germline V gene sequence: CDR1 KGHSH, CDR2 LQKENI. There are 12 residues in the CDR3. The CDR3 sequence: CASSPYQETQYF. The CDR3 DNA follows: TGTGCCAGCTCCCCGTACCAAGAGACCCAGTACTTC. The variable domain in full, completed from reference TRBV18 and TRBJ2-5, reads NAGVMQNPRHLVRRRGQEARLRCSPMKGHSHVYWYRQLPEEGLKFMVYLQKENIIDESGMPKERFSAEFPKEGPSILRIQQVVRGDSAAYFCASSPYQETQYFGPGTRLLVL.

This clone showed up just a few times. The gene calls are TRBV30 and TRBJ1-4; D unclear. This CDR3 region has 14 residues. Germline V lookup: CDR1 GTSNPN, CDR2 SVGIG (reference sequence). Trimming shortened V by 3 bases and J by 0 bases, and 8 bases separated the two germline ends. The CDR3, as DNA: TGTGCCTGGAGAAGGTCTTCAACTAATGAAAAACTGTTTTTT. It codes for CAWRRSSTNEKLFF.

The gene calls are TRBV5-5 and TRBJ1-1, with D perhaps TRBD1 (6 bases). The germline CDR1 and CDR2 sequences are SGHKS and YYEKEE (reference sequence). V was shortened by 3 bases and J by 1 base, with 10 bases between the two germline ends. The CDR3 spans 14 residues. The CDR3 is CASSWGQGNTEAFF. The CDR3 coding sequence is TGTGCCAGCAGCTGGGGGCAGGGGAACACTGAAGCTTTCTTT.

The CDR3 sequence is CASSLGDREAFF. The CDR3, as DNA: TGCGCCAGCAGCTTGGGGGACAGGGAAGCTTTCTTT. The chain has TRBV5-1 and TRBJ1-1, with TRBD1 matching 8 bases. With 0 bases clipped from V and 8 bases from J, the junction kept 0 bases outside the gene matches. There are 12 residues in the CDR3. CDR1 and CDR2 from the germline V gene are SGHRS and YFSETQ.

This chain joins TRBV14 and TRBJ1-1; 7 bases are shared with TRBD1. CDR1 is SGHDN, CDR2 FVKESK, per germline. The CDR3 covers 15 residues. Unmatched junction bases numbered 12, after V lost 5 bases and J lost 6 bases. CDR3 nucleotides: TGTGCCAGCAGCGTGGCGAGGGGGCGAGTATCTGAAGCTTTCTTT. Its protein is CASSVARGRVSEAFF.

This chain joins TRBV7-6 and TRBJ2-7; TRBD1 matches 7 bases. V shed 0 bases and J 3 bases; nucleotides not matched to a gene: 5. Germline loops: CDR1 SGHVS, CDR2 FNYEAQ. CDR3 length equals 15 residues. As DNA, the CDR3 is TGTGCCAGCAGCTTAGCGGGGGCAGGGGGCTACGAGCAGTACTTC. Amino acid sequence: CASSLAGAGGYEQYF.

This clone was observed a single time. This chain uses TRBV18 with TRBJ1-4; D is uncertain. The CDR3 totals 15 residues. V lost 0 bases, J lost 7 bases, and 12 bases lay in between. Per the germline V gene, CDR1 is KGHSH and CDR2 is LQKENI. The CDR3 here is CASSPPAGAGEKLFF. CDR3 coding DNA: TGTGCCAGCTCACCACCGGCGGGTGCTGGTGAAAAACTGTTTTTT. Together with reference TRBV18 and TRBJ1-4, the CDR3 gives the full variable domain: NAGVMQNPRHLVRRRGQEARLRCSPMKGHSHVYWYRQLPEEGLKFMVYLQKENIIDESGMPKERFSAEFPKEGPSILRIQQVVRGDSAAYFCASSPPAGAGEKLFFGSGTQLSVL.